The clone carrying this TCR beta chain showed up just a few times. The antigen remains unidentified. The sample is drawn from a study of cytomegalovirus exposure and HLA in healthy donors. Study at large: HLA-typed donors were the source of approximately 86 million unique TCRs held in an early data release. General observations from the study: A previous analysis found most TCR beta V segments productive roughly 87% or roughly 30% of the time. TCR beta sequences reportedly predicted most subjects' HLA-A and HLA-B alleles accurately. In a later analysis, HLA-associated beta chains showed higher expansion and lower generation probabilities than comparable chains.

The CDR3 loop spans 14 amino acids. Germline lookup yields CDR1 GTSNPN and CDR2 SVGIG (reference sequence). Trimming removed 0 bases from V and 1 base from J, with 9 bases in between. The primer mix had 60 Vbeta and 13 Jbeta primers. Profiling relied on immunoSEQ multiplex PCR, and the TCRdb table lists in-frame clones only, not all of them. Found here are roughly 73,000 clones, about 84% of them singletons; the top ten hold 3.4%. The genes are TRBV30 and TRBJ1-2; TRBD1 might be the D (5 bases). This sequence originates from a man aged 35 to 55 in good health and CMV-seronegative. Material for sequencing was PBMCs. The CDR3 DNA reads as TGTGCCTGGAGTGTGCTCAGGGATAACTATGGCTACACCTTC. Encoded protein: CAWSVLRDNYGYTF. The complete variable domain, with remaining parts taken from reference TRBV30 and TRBJ1-2, reads SQTIHQWPATLVQPVGSPLSLECTVEGTSNPNLYWYRQAAGRGLQLLFYSVGIGQISSEVPQNLSASRPQDRQFILSSKKLLLSDSGFYLCAWSVLRDNYGYTFGSGTRLTVV.